Following are 14 T cell receptor beta chains from one sample sequenced in a study of cytomegalovirus exposure and HLA in healthy donors. Both 60 Vbeta primers and 13 Jbeta primers went into the PCR. Sequenced by immunoSEQ multiplex PCR; TCRdb stores in-frame clones only, minus some. Of under 200,000 clones in the sample, roughly 73% were seen once. Sequencing used PBMCs. The source of these receptors is a woman aged 25 to 39 in good health and CMV-seronegative.

DNA for the CDR3: TGTGCCAGCAGCGTAGCTTACACAGGGGGCAGGTCTGGGGCCAACGTCCTGACTTTC. Translated, it gives CASSVAYTGGRSGANVLTF. The chain is built from TRBV9 and TRBJ2-6; 9 bases align to TRBD1. This CDR3 is 19 amino acids long. CDR1 and CDR2 from the germline V gene are SGDLS and YYNGEE. V gave up 0 bases and J gave up 1 base; unmatched junction bases: 8. Variable domain in full (rest from reference TRBV9 and TRBJ2-6): DSGVTQTPKHLITATGQRVTLRCSPRSGDLSVYWYQQSLDQGLQFLIQYYNGEERAKGNILERFSAQQFPDLHSELNLSSLELGDSALYFCASSVAYTGGRSGANVLTFGAGSRLTVL.

CDR3 sequence reads: CASSRVVGVSEQYF. In DNA form, the CDR3 reads TGTGCCAGCAGCCGAGTGGTAGGGGTGTCCGAGCAGTACTTC. The chain recombines TRBV6-5 with TRBJ2-7; perhaps TRBD1 as D (5 bases). The CDR3 contains 14 residues. In germline, CDR1 is MNHEY, CDR2 SVGAGI. Trimming pared 6 bases from V and 6 bases from J, leaving 18 bases between.

V and J are TRBV19 and TRBJ2-1; 7 positions match TRBD1. CDR1 LNHDA and CDR2 SQIVND come from the germline V gene (reference sequence). The length of the CDR3 is 15 residues. V lost 3 bases and J lost 0; bases outside the gene matches: 2. In DNA, the CDR3 is TGTGCCAGTAGTATGACAGGGAGCTCCTACAATGAGCAGTTCTTC. It codes for CASSMTGSSYNEQFF. Variable domain in full (rest from reference TRBV19 and TRBJ2-1): DGGITQSPKYLFRKEGQNVTLSCEQNLNHDAMYWYRQDPGQGLRLIYYSQIVNDFQKGDIAEGYSVSREKKESFPLTVTSAQKNPTAFYLCASSMTGSSYNEQFFGPGTRLTVL.

The CDR3 DNA reads as TGTGCCAGCAGCTTAGCTCTGGACTTAACTGAAAAACTGTTTTTT. Protein product: CASSLALDLTEKLFF. This chain uses TRBV7-9 with TRBJ1-4, with no clear D. Germline CDR1 reads SEHNR; CDR2 reads FQNEAQ (reference sequence). V lost 0 bases, J lost 7 bases, and 12 bases lay in between. The CDR3 consists of 15 residues. Filled out from reference TRBV7-9 and TRBJ1-4, the complete variable domain reads DTGVSQNPRHKITKRGQNVTFRCDPISEHNRLYWYRQTLGQGPEFLTYFQNEAQLEKSRLLSDRFSAERPKGSFSTLEIQRTEQGDSAMYLCASSLALDLTEKLFFGSGTQLSVL.

V gene TRBV7-9 combines with J gene TRBJ1-5, with 7 bases aligning to TRBD1. Germline CDR1 reads SEHNR; CDR2 reads FQNEAQ (reference sequence). The CDR3 has 13 amino acids. Losses at the gene ends were 1 base for V and 7 bases for J; bases not matched to a gene: 1. CDR3 sequence reads: CASSLGQGQPQHF. CDR3 nucleotide sequence: TGTGCCAGCAGCTTAGGACAGGGACAGCCCCAGCATTTT.

J is TRBJ2-7 and V is TRBV18; 7 bases match TRBD1. V shed 1 base, J shed 5 bases, and the junction held 2 bases outside the gene matches. CDR1 and CDR2 (germline): KGHSH, LQKENI. CDR3 length equals 13 residues. The CDR3 DNA sequence: TGTGCCAGCTCACCACAGGGGGCCCACGAGCAGTACTTC. Protein product: CASSPQGAHEQYF.

The chain couples TRBV4-2 to TRBJ1-5, with D unclear. The length of the CDR3 is 15 residues. Trimming took off 1 base at V and 0 bases at J, with 7 bases between the two ends. Germline CDR1 and CDR2: LGHNA and YNFKEQ. The CDR3 bases are TGTGCCAGCAGCCAAGTTACGGGTAGCAATCAGCCCCAGCATTTT. This encodes CASSQVTGSNQPQHF.

This clone has just one count. J is TRBJ2-3 and V is TRBV30; D not certain. The CDR3 consists of 13 residues. Per germline, CDR1 GTSNPN and CDR2 SVGIG (reference sequence). The V end lost 0 bases, the J end lost 2 bases, and 6 bases lay between the germline ends. Here the CDR3 reads CAWSVLYTDTQYF. CDR3 coding DNA: TGTGCCTGGAGTGTTCTATACACAGATACGCAGTATTTT.

This chain joins TRBV4-1 and TRBJ2-1, with TRBD2 matching 8 bases. Germline CDR1 and CDR2: MGHRA and YSYEKL. The CDR3 sequence is 19 residues long. V lost 4 bases, J lost 12 bases, and 26 bases stayed unmatched. The CDR3 protein is CASSPLSRVKGGRNYGQFF. The CDR3 DNA follows: TGCGCCAGCAGCCCCTTGTCCAGGGTTAAAGGCGGGAGGAATTATGGGCAGTTCTTC.

This chain uses TRBV5-1 with TRBJ2-2; D might be TRBD1 (5 bases). V was shortened by 4 bases and J by 4 bases, with 11 bases between the two germline ends. Per germline, CDR1 SGHRS and CDR2 YFSETQ. The CDR3 runs 14 residues. CDR3 region: CASSPRQGTGELFF. CDR3 nucleotide sequence: TGCGCCAGCAGCCCACGTCAGGGCACCGGGGAGCTGTTTTTT.

This chain joins TRBV7-9 and TRBJ1-6; D might be TRBD1 (5 bases). CDR1 is SEHNR and CDR2 is FQNEAQ in the germline V gene (reference sequence). This CDR3 has 15 amino acids. The V end lost 6 bases, the J end lost 8 bases, and 17 bases lay between the germline ends. CDR3 sequence (DNA): TGTGCCAGCAGACCCGGGAGGGGAAATTATTCACCCCTCCACTTT. Translation: CASRPGRGNYSPLHF.

The chain is built from TRBV15 and TRBJ2-1; 7 bases match TRBD2. The germline V gene encodes CDR1 LNHNV and CDR2 YYDKDF (reference sequence). V was clipped by 5 bases and J by 4 bases; unmatched bases: 5. This CDR3 comprises 14 residues. In DNA form, the CDR3 reads TGTGCCACCAGCGGGGGGGGGATTTACAATGAGCAGTTCTTC. Protein: CATSGGGIYNEQFF.

As to this clone: The sample contains more than one DNA sequence encoding this CDR3. This chain connects TRBV5-1 to TRBJ2-5; possibly TRBD1 for D (5 bases). Germline values: CDR1 SGHRS, CDR2 YFSETQ. This CDR3 is 14 amino acids long. The V end lost 0 bases, the J end lost 2 bases, and 8 bases lay between the germline ends. CDR3 loop: CASSLAQGQETQYF. CDR3 nucleotides: TGCGCCAGCAGCTTGGCCCAGGGACAAGAGACCCAGTACTTC.

This clone has more than one count but fewer than ten. The rearrangement joins TRBV4-3 to TRBJ1-4; possible D gene TRBD1, 5 bases. CDR1 and CDR2 (germline): LGHNA, YSLEER. This CDR3 is 14 amino acids long. Trimming removed 4 bases from V and 5 bases from J, with 11 bases in between. CDR3 protein: CASSPTGRNEKLFF. Here the CDR3 DNA reads TGCGCCAGCAGCCCTACAGGACGAAATGAAAAACTGTTTTTT.